This is a list of T cell receptor beta chains from one sample in a study of long-term antiretroviral therapy in people with HIV. Data came from immunoSEQ multiplex PCR; TCRdb stores just in-frame clones and leaves some out. The table lists some 26,000 clones, approximately 86% of them singletons, with under 5.5% in the top ten. Specimen: unsorted PBMCs, collected just over 2.6 years after starting antiretroviral therapy. These receptors all stem from a man aged 35 to 55 with HIV. Both conserved end residues are part of each CDR3. A D gene is named only where the DNA matches it firmly. Clone size is not always given. Where it is, it says once, few, many or a class for expanded clones.

>-|TRBV19|14|TRBJ2-2|-
TGTGCCAGTAAAAAACACGAAAACACCGGGGAGCTGTTTTTT
CASKKHENTGELFF
>-|TRBV27|14|TRBJ1-4|-
TGTGCCAGCAGTTCTGGACGGAGCGATGAAAAACTGTTTTTT
CASSSGRSDEKLFF
>-|TRBV7-2|14|TRBJ1-5|-
TGTGCCAGCAGCTTAAAGGGGTTTAATCAGCCCCAGCATTTT
CASSLKGFNQPQHF
>TRBD1|TRBV4-1|18|TRBJ1-5|-
TGCGCCAGCAGCCAGAGTCCGGGGGACAGGGGGATCAATCAGCCCCAGCATTTT
CASSQSPGDRGINQPQHF
>TRBD1|TRBV13|16|TRBJ1-1|once
TGTGCCAGCAGCTCAGAAGGGGACAGGGGGAAGACTGAAGCTTTCTTT
CASSSEGDRGKTEAFF
>-|TRBV4-1|17|TRBJ1-3|-
TGCGCCAGCAGCCAAGAAAGCAGATTAAGGGTTGGAAACACCATATATTTT
CASSQESRLRVGNTIYF
>-|TRBV19|15|TRBJ2-1|-
TGTGCCAGTAGTAGACAGTACAGCTCCTACAATGAGCAGTTCTTC
CASSRQYSSYNEQFF
>TRBD1|TRBV7-2|17|TRBJ2-4|-
TGTGCCAGCAGCCCCCAGACAGGGTCCTTAGCCAAAAACATTCAGTACTTC
CASSPQTGSLAKNIQYF
>-|TRBV5-1|15|TRBJ1-1|-
TGCGCCAGCAGCTTCCGGGGACTGAAGAACACTGAAGCTTTCTTT
CASSFRGLKNTEAFF
>-|TRBV4-3|16|TRBJ1-4|-
TGCGCCAGCAGCCAAGTGAGGGGGTCGACTAATGAAAAACTGTTTTTT
CASSQVRGSTNEKLFF
>-|TRBV19|16|TRBJ1-5|few
TGTGCCAGCACGGGGGGGATGGGCCGGGGTAATCAGCCCCAGCATTTT
CASTGGMGRGNQPQHF
>-|TRBV29-1|13|TRBJ2-3|-
TGCAGCCCCGTGGCGGAGAGCACAGATACGCAGTATTTT
CSPVAESTDTQYF
>TRBD1|TRBV5-1|15|TRBJ1-1|medium-sized
TGCGCCAGCAGACTAGGACAGGGGGGGAACACTGAAGCTTTCTTT
CASRLGQGGNTEAFF
>-|TRBV7-9|12|TRBJ2-5|-
TGTGCCAGCAGCTTAGTAGAAGAGACCCAGTACTTC
CASSLVEETQYF
>-|TRBV11-1|11|TRBJ2-7|-
TGTGCCAGCAGCTTCGGACGAGAGCAGTACTTC
CASSFGREQYF
>TRBD1|TRBV28|12|TRBJ2-7|-
TGTGCCATCAGACAGGGATCCGGCGAGCAGTACTTC
CAIRQGSGEQYF
>-|TRBV28|14|TRBJ1-3|-
TGTGCCAGTTCGGCCAATATCGGCGGAAACACCATATATTTT
CASSANIGGNTIYF
>-|TRBV7-5|13|TRBJ2-4|-
TGTGCCAGAAGCTTCCGGACAGAAAACATTCAGTACTTC
CARSFRTENIQYF
>-|TRBV6-1|16|TRBJ1-2|few
TGTGCCAGCAGTGAAGACAGGGTTTTGGCCTCCTATGGCTACACCTTC
CASSEDRVLASYGYTF
>-|TRBV30|11|TRBJ2-1|-
TGTGCCTGGAGTACTCCGCTTGAGCAGTTCTTC
CAWSTPLEQFF
>-|TRBV6-5|14|TRBJ1-1|-
TGTGCCAGCAGTTACCTCCAGGGAAACACTGAAGCTTTCTTT
CASSYLQGNTEAFF
>TRBD1|TRBV6-6|15|TRBJ2-7|-
TGTGCCAGCAGCCGCGGACAGGGATTCTCCTACGAGCAGTACTTC
CASSRGQGFSYEQYF
>-|TRBV15|15|TRBJ1-2|-
TGTGCCACCAGCAGAGATCGGCGGGATTCCTATGGCTACACCTTC
CATSRDRRDSYGYTF
>TRBD1|TRBV10-3|14|TRBJ1-2|-
TGTGCCATCAGTGCACGGGACAGGGTAGAAGGCTACACCTTC
CAISARDRVEGYTF
>-|TRBV30|13|TRBJ1-1|-
TGTGCCTGGAGTGAACAGGAACACACTGAAGCTTTCTTT
CAWSEQEHTEAFF
>TRBD2|TRBV7-8|16|TRBJ2-3|-
TGTGCCAGCAGCTTAGAAACGCGGGCGGGGGTCGATACGCAGTATTTT
CASSLETRAGVDTQYF
>TRBD2|TRBV6-6|14|TRBJ2-7|-
TGTGCCAGCGTTACAGCGGGAGCTCCCTACGAGCAGTACTTC
CASVTAGAPYEQYF
>-|TRBV2|14|TRBJ1-2|once
TGTGCCAGCAGTGCCGTCGGGGGGATCGGTGGCTACACCTTC
CASSAVGGIGGYTF
>TRBD2|TRBV19|13|TRBJ2-7|few
TGTGCCAGTAGTATTGGACTAGCGGGTGAGCAGTACTTC
CASSIGLAGEQYF
>-|TRBV7-9|16|TRBJ1-1|-
TGTGCCAGCAGCCCACAGCAGGGTGGGGGGAACACTGAAGCTTTCTTT
CASSPQQGGGNTEAFF
>TRBD2|TRBV4-2|16|TRBJ2-7|-
TGTGCCAGCAGCCAAGGTAGCGGTGCGGGAGAAAGCGAGCAGTACTTC
CASSQGSGAGESEQYF
>-|TRBV30|13|TRBJ1-2|-
TGTGCCTGGAGTGTAGGGGCGAACTATGGCTACACCTTC
CAWSVGANYGYTF
>-|TRBV12-5|15|TRBJ1-1|-
TGTGCTAGTGGTTTGGTTTCCCACCGAATATCTGAAGCTTTCTTT
CASGLVSHRISEAFF
>-|TRBV7-9|14|TRBJ2-7|-
TGTGCCAGCAGTGGTGGCAGGGGAATTTACGAGCAGTACTTC
CASSGGRGIYEQYF
>-|TRBV7-2|15|TRBJ1-3|-
TGTGCCAGCAGCCTCCAGGGGATCTCTGGAAACACCATATATTTT
CASSLQGISGNTIYF
>-|TRBV6-1|14|TRBJ2-7|-
TGTGCCAGCAGTGAAGTTCCGGGGCCCTACGAGCAGTACTTC
CASSEVPGPYEQYF
>-|TRBV28|13|TRBJ1-2|once
TGTGCCAGCAGAGAGACAGGCGGGACCGGCTACACCTTC
CASRETGGTGYTF
>TRBD2|TRBV4-1|17|TRBJ2-2|-
TGCGCCAGCAGCCAAGAGGGGACTAGCGGGGTTACCGGGGAGCTGTTTTTT
CASSQEGTSGVTGELFF
>TRBD1|TRBV7-6|17|TRBJ2-2|once
TGTGCCAGCAGCCCGTGGACAGGGAGAATTCGCACCGGGGAGCTGTTTTTT
CASSPWTGRIRTGELFF
>TRBD1|TRBV29-1|15|TRBJ1-1|-
TGCAGCGTTGAGCAGGGGGGCGCGGGGAACACTGAAGCTTTCTTT
CSVEQGGAGNTEAFF
>-|TRBV6-5|13|TRBJ1-1|-
TGTGCCAGCACCCATGGAGGAGACACTGAAGCTTTCTTT
CASTHGGDTEAFF
>-|TRBV6-1|14|TRBJ2-7|once
TGTGCCAGCAGTGAAGGAGTCGGCTCCTACGAGCAGTACTTC
CASSEGVGSYEQYF
>-|TRBV11-2|15|TRBJ2-1|-
TGTGCCAGCAGCTTAGAGGTCGCTTCCTACAATGAGCAGTTCTTC
CASSLEVASYNEQFF
>-|TRBV7-2|16|TRBJ2-3|-
TGTGCCAGCCATGAAGTGGGGGTGCAGGGCTGGGATACGCAGTATTTT
CASHEVGVQGWDTQYF
>-|TRBV6-1|15|TRBJ2-7|once
TGTGCCAGCAGTGAAGCTGGGGTAGAACACTACGAGCAGTACTTC
CASSEAGVEHYEQYF
>-|TRBV7-8|13|TRBJ2-7|-
TGTGCCAGCAGTCTCAGCGGAAAGAGCGAGCAGTACTTC
CASSLSGKSEQYF
>TRBD1|TRBV25-1|15|TRBJ2-3|once
TGTGCCAGCAGCGTACAGGGGGCCATGACAGATACGCAGTATTTT
CASSVQGAMTDTQYF
>-|TRBV18|12|TRBJ2-7|-
TGTGCCAGCTCATCCGGGCCCCGCGAGCAGTACTTC
CASSSGPREQYF
>-|TRBV4-3|15|TRBJ2-5|-
TGCGCCAGCAGCCAAGCCCATCACAGGGCCGCGACCCAGTACTTC
CASSQAHHRAATQYF
>TRBD2|TRBV5-1|15|TRBJ2-5|-
TGCGCCAGCAGCTTTAGCGGGGCACTACAAGAGACCCAGTACTTC
CASSFSGALQETQYF
>TRBD1|TRBV30|13|TRBJ1-6|-
TGTGCCTGGGACAGGGGTTCTGGTGCACCCCTCCACTTT
CAWDRGSGAPLHF
>-|TRBV27|14|TRBJ2-2|-
TGTGCCAGCAGTTTGGGCTCGTCGGCCGGGGAGCTGTTTTTT
CASSLGSSAGELFF
>-|TRBV6-4|15|TRBJ1-1|-
TGTGCCAGCAGAGGGGGGTCGGGTCAGAGCACTGAAGCTTTCTTT
CASRGGSGQSTEAFF
>-|TRBV27|13|TRBJ1-5|-
TGTGCCAGCTCTGACAGTAGCAATCAGCCCCAGCATTTT
CASSDSSNQPQHF
>TRBD1|TRBV5-4|14|TRBJ2-5|few
TGTGCCAGCGGTCCGGGACAGGCAAAGGAGACCCAGTACTTC
CASGPGQAKETQYF
>-|TRBV14|16|TRBJ2-2|once
TGTGCCAGCAGCCAGCGGGTAGCAGTAAAAACCGGGGAGCTGTTTTTT
CASSQRVAVKTGELFF
>-|TRBV29-1|14|TRBJ2-7|-
TGCAGCGTTGTGGCTCCAGGGGACTCCTACGAGCAGTACTTC
CSVVAPGDSYEQYF